These 28 T cell receptor beta chains share one sample of origin, sequenced in a study of blood T cell repertoires in COVID-19. TCRdb's copy holds only in-frame clones and misses some; the assay was immunoSEQ multiplex PCR. The sample yields 150,000 to 200,000 clones, over 75% seen once. Material: peripheral blood. The source is a man aged 65 to 85 with acute or convalescent COVID-19.

The chain is built from TRBV7-2 and TRBJ2-7; TRBD2 might be the D (6 bases). Germline V CDR1 and CDR2: SGHTA, FQGNSA. The CDR3 totals 14 residues. V was cut by 2 bases and J by 0 bases, with 8 bases left in between. The CDR3 sequence: CASSLLASSYEQYF. The CDR3 DNA follows: TGTGCCAGCAGCTTACTAGCGAGCTCCTACGAGCAGTACTTC.

This chain uses TRBV3-1 (or the pseudogene TRBV3-2) with TRBJ1-2, with 9 bases identical to TRBD1. This CDR3 comprises 17 residues. After removal of 10 bases from V and 12 bases from J, the junction contained 27 bases not matched to a gene. The V gene's germline CDR1 is LGHDT and CDR2 YNNKEL (reference sequence). Here the CDR3 reads CATPRGQGLSLRFVDTF. The CDR3 bases are TGTGCCACCCCGAGGGGACAGGGTCTAAGCCTGCGGTTCGTTGACACCTTC.

The chain has TRBV11-1 and TRBJ2-2, with 8 bases lining up with TRBD2. V lost 1 base to trimming and J lost 4 bases; unmatched junction nucleotides: 5. The germline gives CDR1 SGHAT, CDR2 FQDESV (reference sequence). The CDR3 runs to 16 residues. The CDR3 DNA reads TGTGCCAGCAGCTTAGATGCGGGAGGCGGCACCGGGGAGCTGTTTTTT. Translation: CASSLDAGGGTGELFF.

The chain joins TRBV3-1 (or the pseudogene TRBV3-2) to TRBJ2-2, with 9 bases matching TRBD2. This CDR3 region has 15 residues. With V trimmed by 5 bases and J by 5 bases, 6 bases remained unmatched. CDR1 is LGHDT and CDR2 is YNNKEL in the germline V gene (reference sequence). The CDR3 coding sequence is TGTGCCAGCAGCAATAGCGGGAGAGTAACCGGGGAGCTGTTTTTT. It codes for CASSNSGRVTGELFF.

The genes are TRBV7-9 and TRBJ1-6; 7 bases fit TRBD1. CDR1 is SEHNR, CDR2 FQNEAQ, per germline (reference sequence). V lost 2 bases and J lost 5; bases outside the gene matches: 12. The CDR3 has 18 amino acids. This CDR3 is CASSLRQGVGFNNSPLHF. As DNA, the CDR3 is TGTGCCAGCAGCTTAAGGCAGGGGGTAGGATTTAATAATTCACCCCTCCACTTT.

J is TRBJ2-3 and V is TRBV7-2; a possible D gene is TRBD1 (5 bases). V was trimmed by 0 bases and J by 3 bases, leaving 10 bases between them. The CDR3 extends over 15 amino acids. CDR1 SGHTA and CDR2 FQGNSA come from the germline V gene. CDR3 in amino acids: CASSLAGARTDTQYF. In DNA form, the CDR3 reads TGTGCCAGCAGCTTAGCAGGGGCGCGGACAGATACGCAGTATTTT.

V gene TRBV6-5 combines with J gene TRBJ1-2, with TRBD1 as a possible D gene (5 bases). The CDR3 runs 15 residues. Trimming shortened V by 5 bases and J by 2 bases, and 15 bases separated the two germline ends. The germline CDR1 and CDR2 sequences are MNHEY and SVGAGI. CDR3 nucleotide sequence: TGTGCCAGCAGTAGGCGGACACTTACCAACTATGGCTACACCTTC. Translating gives CASSRRTLTNYGYTF.

CDR3 loop: CSVEGLEETQYF. The CDR3 nucleotides read TGCAGCGTTGAAGGACTCGAAGAGACCCAGTACTTC. The chain couples TRBV29-1 to TRBJ2-5; D is ambiguous. This CDR3 is 12 amino acids long. Germline V gene data show CDR1 as SQVTM and CDR2 as ANQGSEA. The germline V and J ends were trimmed by 1 base and 3 bases, with 6 bases remaining between them.

The chain combines TRBV7-9 with TRBJ1-2; 7 positions agree with TRBD1. Germline values: CDR1 SEHNR, CDR2 FQNEAQ (reference sequence). V trimming: 2 bases; J trimming: 8 bases; junction bases outside the gene matches: 11. CDR3 length: 15 amino acids. CDR3 region: CASSLSQGERKGYTF. The CDR3 nucleotides are TGTGCCAGCAGCTTATCCCAGGGGGAACGGAAGGGCTACACCTTC.

V usage is TRBV5-1 and J usage is TRBJ1-1; 8 bases line up with TRBD1. This CDR3 region has 14 residues. Germline V lookup: CDR1 SGHRS, CDR2 YFSETQ. Trimming removed 4 bases from V and 4 bases from J; junction bases left unmatched: 6. The CDR3 reads CASSTAGTGTEAFF. CDR3 nucleotides: TGCGCCAGCAGCACGGCCGGGACAGGCACTGAAGCTTTCTTT.

This clone was recorded once. The V gene is TRBV10-1, the J gene TRBJ2-3; D uncertain. The CDR3 runs to 12 residues. V lost 3 bases and J lost 7, with 8 bases in between. The germline V gene has CDR1 WNHNN and CDR2 SYGVQD (reference sequence). DNA for the CDR3: TGCGCCAGCAGTGATCCCGGTAATACGCAGTATTTT. Translated, it gives CASSDPGNTQYF.

This rearrangement joins TRBV5-8 to TRBJ1-2, with D unclear. V lost 4 bases and J lost 1, with 23 bases in between. This CDR3 spans 18 amino acids. CDR1 and CDR2 from the germline V gene are SGHTS and YDEGEE. CDR3 region: CASSLDGSGTSVNYGYTF. The CDR3 region has the DNA TGTGCCAGCAGCCTGGACGGAAGCGGTACGTCCGTTAACTATGGCTACACCTTC.

V usage is TRBV10-3 and J usage is TRBJ1-5; a possible D gene is TRBD1 (5 bases). V was clipped by 3 bases and J by 1 base, with 13 bases between them. From germline, CDR1 is ENHRY and CDR2 SYGVKD. This CDR3 contains 16 residues. Here the CDR3 DNA reads TGTGCCATCAGTGACAGGGTAGACGGGAGCAATCAGCCCCAGCATTTT. Translating it yields CAISDRVDGSNQPQHF.

The rearrangement joins TRBV6-2 or TRBV6-3 to TRBJ2-3; D is unresolved. This CDR3 is 15 amino acids long. With 0 bases removed from V and 4 bases from J, the gap between germline ends came to 11 bases. Germline values: CDR1 MNHEY, CDR2 SVGEGT. The DNA of the CDR3 is TGTGCCAGCAGTTACTCGAGTATTCCCCCAGATACGCAGTATTTT. Amino acid sequence: CASSYSSIPPDTQYF.

This rearrangement joins TRBV10-2 to TRBJ2-7; a weak D match, TRBD1 (6 bases). The CDR3 totals 13 residues. The V end was cut by 6 bases, the J end by 3 bases, with 12 bases between. CDR1 is WSHSY, CDR2 SAAADI, per germline. CDR3 sequence reads: CASRRDTLYEQYF. The CDR3, as DNA: TGCGCCAGCAGACGGGACACTCTCTACGAGCAGTACTTC.

This clone has only one observation. V usage is TRBV19 and J usage is TRBJ1-2; maybe TRBD1 (6 bases). CDR3 length: 15 amino acids. V lost 6 bases to trimming and J lost 10 bases, with 24 bases between them. The germline CDR1 and CDR2 sequences are LNHDA and SQIVND (reference sequence). The CDR3 sequence is CASSQQIQGIADYTF. The CDR3 nucleotides are TGTGCCAGTAGCCAACAAATCCAGGGGATAGCAGACTACACCTTC.

The chain couples TRBV19 to TRBJ1-5, with D possibly TRBD1 on 6 matching bases. Germline V lookup: CDR1 LNHDA, CDR2 SQIVND (reference sequence). V was cut by 5 bases and J by 3 bases, with 14 bases left in between. The CDR3 runs 15 residues. The CDR3 spells CASSSWQGSNQPQHF. CDR3 coding DNA: TGTGCCAGTAGTTCCTGGCAGGGGTCCAATCAGCCCCAGCATTTT.

The rearrangement uses TRBV7-3 and TRBJ2-5, with 7 nucleotides matching TRBD1. Germline loops: CDR1 SGHTA, CDR2 FQGTGA. The CDR3 spans 14 residues. V lost 5 bases, J lost 2 bases, and 5 bases stayed unmatched. The chain's CDR3 is CASSPRDRQETQYF. The CDR3 DNA reads TGTGCCAGCAGCCCCCGGGACAGACAAGAGACCCAGTACTTC.

This clone was recorded many times. This chain connects TRBV11-2 to TRBJ2-7; 12 bases are shared with TRBD2. With V trimmed by 3 bases and J by 6 bases, 12 bases remained unmatched. The germline V gene has CDR1 SGHAT and CDR2 FQNNGV. The CDR3 runs 17 residues. The CDR3 sequence is CASSLYGWTSGTSEQYF. The CDR3 DNA reads TGTGCCAGCAGCTTGTACGGATGGACTAGCGGGACCTCCGAGCAGTACTTC.

The chain joins TRBV11-3 to TRBJ2-7; tentatively, D is TRBD2 (6 bases). The CDR3 contains 13 residues. The germline gives CDR1 SGHNT, CDR2 YENEEA. The ends were cut back, 8 bases at V and 0 bases at J, with 11 bases in the middle. This CDR3 reads CASRDFHSYEQYF. CDR3 DNA: TGTGCCAGCCGGGACTTTCACTCCTACGAGCAGTACTTC.

This chain links TRBV6-6 with TRBJ1-1; D ambiguous. Germline CDR1 is MNHNY and CDR2 is SVGAGI (reference sequence). The V and J ends lost 7 bases and 7 bases respectively, with 16 bases between them. CDR3 length: 13 amino acids. This CDR3 reads CASTRTEVGEAFF. CDR3 sequence (DNA): TGTGCCAGCACCCGAACGGAGGTCGGTGAAGCTTTCTTT.

The gene calls are TRBV28 and TRBJ1-5; no firm D call. The V end was cut by 6 bases, the J end by 1 base, with 13 bases between. This CDR3 is built from 15 residues. Looked up from germline, CDR1 is MDHEN and CDR2 is SYDVKM. CDR3 in DNA: TGTGCCAGCAGGCTTTCGGGGAGCAGCAATCAGCCCCAGCATTTT. It translates to CASRLSGSSNQPQHF. Looking up the rest from reference TRBV28 and TRBJ1-5 gives the full variable domain: DVKVTQSSRYLVKRTGEKVFLECVQDMDHENMFWYRQDPGLGLRLIYFSYDVKMKEKGDIPEGYSVSREKKERFSLILESASTNQTSMYLCASRLSGSSNQPQHFGDGTRLSIL.

The genes are TRBV27 and TRBJ1-1, with D tentatively TRBD1 (6 bases). The CDR3 is 15 residues long. Germline V gene data show CDR1 as MNHEY and CDR2 as SMNVEV (reference sequence). V lost 2 bases and J lost 5, with 15 bases in between. The chain's CDR3 is CASSLNARGLTEAFF. The CDR3 DNA follows: TGTGCCAGCAGTTTAAACGCGCGGGGGCTAACTGAAGCTTTCTTT.

V is TRBV7-9 and J is TRBJ1-6; D may be TRBD1 (6 bases). The CDR3 is 14 amino acids. Trimming took off 0 bases at V and 8 bases at J, with 8 bases between the two ends. The germline CDR1 and CDR2 sequences are SEHNR and FQNEAQ (reference sequence). The CDR3 sequence: CASSLATGYSPLHF. The CDR3, as DNA: TGTGCCAGCAGCTTAGCTACAGGGTATTCACCCCTCCACTTT.

V gene TRBV11-2 combines with J gene TRBJ2-5, with 9 bases that match TRBD2. The V gene end was trimmed by 0 bases and the J gene end by 6 bases; junction bases not matched to a gene: 5. CDR3 length: 15 residues. Per germline, CDR1 SGHAT and CDR2 FQNNGV. The CDR3 here is CASSLDLSGGQTQYF. CDR3 in DNA: TGTGCCAGCAGCTTAGACCTTAGCGGGGGACAGACCCAGTACTTC.

The CDR3 DNA follows: TGTGCCAGCAGCGTACAGGGGACTTCACCCCTCCACTTT. Encoded protein: CASSVQGTSPLHF. The V call is TRBV9, the J call TRBJ1-6; D is perhaps TRBD1 (6 bases). Per germline, CDR1 SGDLS and CDR2 YYNGEE. V was trimmed by 1 base and J by 9 bases, leaving 8 bases between them. This CDR3 has 13 residues.

The chain combines TRBV5-1 with TRBJ2-7; 8 bases agree with TRBD1. The germline CDR1 and CDR2 sequences are SGHRS and YFSETQ. The CDR3 sequence is 14 residues long. J was trimmed by 5 bases and V by 3 bases; bases with no gene match: 7. CDR3 region: CASSSGGQGHEQYF. For the CDR3, the DNA is TGCGCCAGCAGCTCGGGCGGACAGGGCCACGAGCAGTACTTC.

The CDR3 DNA is TGTGCCAGCAGCTTAGAATCCGGGGTCGGCTACACCTTC. Amino acids: CASSLESGVGYTF. V usage is TRBV11-3 and J usage is TRBJ1-2; D gene ambiguous. CDR3 length: 13 residues. V lost 0 bases and J lost 8, with 10 bases in between. Germline CDR1 and CDR2: SGHNT and YENEEA.